The TCR beta chain described here comes from a study of PD-L1 blockade in urothelial cancer. The wider study: Atezolizumab therapy began for patients at some point between 2014 and 2015, dosed at 1,200 mg intravenously every 3 weeks.

Here immunoSEQ multiplex PCR was the method, and the copy in TCRdb shows in-frame clones only, minus some. This table has around 35,000 clones, 70% to 85% appearing once. The study enrolled patients with locally advanced or metastatic urothelial carcinoma. The germline CDR1 and CDR2 sequences are SQVTM and ANQGSEA. The CDR3 has 14 amino acids. V lost 6 bases and J lost 5, with 17 bases in between. Material: PBMCs, obtained around atezolizumab (anti-PD-L1) treatment. The rearrangement links TRBV29-1 to TRBJ1-5; unclear D gene. The TCR comes from a man in his 60s with urothelial cancer. The chain's CDR3 is CSVSPGERDQPQHF. CDR3 DNA: TGCAGCGTCTCCCCCGGGGAGCGGGATCAGCCCCAGCATTTT. Complete variable domain (other parts from reference TRBV29-1 and TRBJ1-5): SAVISQKPSRDICQRGTSLTIQCQVDSQVTMMFWYRQQPGQSLTLIATANQGSEATYESGFVIDKFPISRPNLTFSTLTVSNMSPEDSSIYLCSVSPGERDQPQHFGDGTRLSIL.